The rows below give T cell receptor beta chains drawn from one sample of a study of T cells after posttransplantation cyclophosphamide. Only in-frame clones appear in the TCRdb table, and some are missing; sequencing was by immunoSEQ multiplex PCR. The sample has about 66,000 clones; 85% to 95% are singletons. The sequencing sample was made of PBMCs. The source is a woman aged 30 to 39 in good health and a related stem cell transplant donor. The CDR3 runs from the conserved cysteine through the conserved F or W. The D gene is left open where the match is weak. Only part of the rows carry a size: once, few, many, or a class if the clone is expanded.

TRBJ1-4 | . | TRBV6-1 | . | TGTGCCAGCAGAGCCTACGGGGCGACTAATGAAAAACTGTTTTTT | CASRAYGATNEKLFF
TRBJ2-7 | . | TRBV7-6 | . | TGTGCCAGCAGCTTAGCCCCGCCAGGGACGACCTCCTACGAGCAGTACTTC | CASSLAPPGTTSYEQYF
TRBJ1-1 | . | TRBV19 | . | TGTGCCAGTAGTATCGGGGGTACGACAGGTGGAGCTTTCTTT | CASSIGGTTGGAFF
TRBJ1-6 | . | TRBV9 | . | TGTGCCAGCAGCCTCGATTCTCATAATTCACCCCTCCACTTT | CASSLDSHNSPLHF
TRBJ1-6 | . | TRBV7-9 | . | TGTGCCAGCAGCTTTTTTGGCGGCGGTTCACCCCTCCACTTT | CASSFFGGGSPLHF
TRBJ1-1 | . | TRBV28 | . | TGTGCCAGCAGTTCTTCCGGGACAGAAGCTTTCTTT | CASSSSGTEAFF
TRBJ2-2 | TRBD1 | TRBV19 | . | TGTGCCAGTAGTGTACAGGGGGTTGACAACACCGGGGAGCTGTTTTTT | CASSVQGVDNTGELFF
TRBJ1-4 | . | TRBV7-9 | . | TGTGCCAGCAGACGAGGGGCAGGAAAAAATGAAAAACTGTTTTTT | CASRRGAGKNEKLFF
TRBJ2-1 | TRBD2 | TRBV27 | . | TGTGCCAGCAGTTTGACTAGCGGGGCGTCCAATGAGCAGTTCTTC | CASSLTSGASNEQFF
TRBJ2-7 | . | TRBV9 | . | TGTGCCAGCAGCGTAGACCCCGTCTACGAGCAGTACTTC | CASSVDPVYEQYF
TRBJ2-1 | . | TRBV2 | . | TGTGCCAGTTTACAGTCCGGGATCCCCCCCTACAATGAGCAGTTCTTC | CASLQSGIPPYNEQFF
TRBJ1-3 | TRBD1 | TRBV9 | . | TGTGCCAGCAGCCTGAGGACAGGCGATCTCGTCCAGGGAAACACCATATATTTT | CASSLRTGDLVQGNTIYF
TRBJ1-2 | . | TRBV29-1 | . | TGCAGCGTTGAATGGCCCCGAGGGTATGGCTACACCTTC | CSVEWPRGYGYTF
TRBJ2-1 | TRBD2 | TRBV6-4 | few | TGTGCCAGCAGTGACTTAGCGGGGGGGCCGGTCCATGAGCAGTTCTTC | CASSDLAGGPVHEQFF
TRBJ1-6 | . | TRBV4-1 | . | TGCGCCAGCAGCCAAGCTCAGTCTTCACCCCTCCACTTT | CASSQAQSSPLHF
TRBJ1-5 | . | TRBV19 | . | TGTGCCAGTAGTAGGTCCCGGGACACAAATCAGCCCCAGCATTTT | CASSRSRDTNQPQHF
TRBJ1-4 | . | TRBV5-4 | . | TGTGCCAGCAGCTTGGATGGCAGAACTAATGAAAAACTGTTTTTT | CASSLDGRTNEKLFF
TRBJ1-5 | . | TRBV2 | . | TGTGCCAGCAAGTCGGCCGCAGTTGGGCCCCAGCATTTT | CASKSAAVGPQHF
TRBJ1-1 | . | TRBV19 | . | TGTGCCAGTAGTATGGTAGGGGGTCTCGGAGCTTTCTTT | CASSMVGGLGAFF
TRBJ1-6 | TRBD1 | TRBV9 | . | TGTGCCAGCAGCGCGCGGACAGGGGGCTTACCCCTCCACTTT | CASSARTGGLPLHF
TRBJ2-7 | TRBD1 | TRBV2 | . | TGTGCCGGTAGACAGGGGCGCGAGCAGTACTTC | CAGRQGREQYF
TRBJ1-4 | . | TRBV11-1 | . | TGTGCCAGCAGCCCCTCGGCGGGAAACCCCAATGAAAAACTGTTTTTT | CASSPSAGNPNEKLFF
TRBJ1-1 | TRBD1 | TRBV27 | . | TGTGCCAGCAGACGTTTACAGGGGATCGTCACTGAAGCTTTCTTT | CASRRLQGIVTEAFF
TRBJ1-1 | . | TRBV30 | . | TGTGCCTGGAACCCCTTACGGACAGCTGAAGCTTTCTTT | CAWNPLRTAEAFF
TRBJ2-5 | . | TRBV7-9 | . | TGTGGGTCGGGGGTGCAAGAGACCCAGTACTTC | CGSGVQETQYF
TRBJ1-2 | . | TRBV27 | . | TGTGCCAGCAGTTTATCGAGGCAGGGCCCCTACACCTTC | CASSLSRQGPYTF
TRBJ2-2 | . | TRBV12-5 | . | TGTGCTAGTGGTTTGGTCCTGACAGGGAACACCGGGGAGCTGTTTTTT | CASGLVLTGNTGELFF
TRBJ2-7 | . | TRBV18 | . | TGTGCCAGCTCACCACCCAGTGCCTACGAGCAGTACTTC | CASSPPSAYEQYF
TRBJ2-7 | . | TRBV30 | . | TGTGCCTGGAGTAGAAATCGGGAGCAGTACTTC | CAWSRNREQYF
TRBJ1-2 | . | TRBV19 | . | TGTGCCAGTAGTATTCTCAGACCTAACTATGGCTACACCTTC | CASSILRPNYGYTF
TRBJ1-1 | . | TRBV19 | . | TGTGCCAGCGGGACGGGGAACACTGAAGCTTTCTTT | CASGTGNTEAFF
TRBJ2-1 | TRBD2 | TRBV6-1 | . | TGTGCCAGCAGTGAAATAAGGTCTGGCGGGGGGAGGGATGAGCAGTTCTTC | CASSEIRSGGGRDEQFF
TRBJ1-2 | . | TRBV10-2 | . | TGCGCCACCCTTCGGACAGATGCTAACTATGGCTACACCTTC | CATLRTDANYGYTF
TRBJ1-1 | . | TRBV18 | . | TGTGCCAGCTCACCACTCCGTCCGGAGAACACTGAAGCTTTCTTT | CASSPLRPENTEAFF
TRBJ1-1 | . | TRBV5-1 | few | TGCGCCAGCAGCTTGGGAGGGTTGGGGAGGAACACTGAAGCTTTCTTT | CASSLGGLGRNTEAFF
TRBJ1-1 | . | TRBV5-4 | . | TGTGCCAGCAGCTTCGGAGGGGGTGCAGGCTACTTGAACACTGAAGCTTTCTTT | CASSFGGGAGYLNTEAFF
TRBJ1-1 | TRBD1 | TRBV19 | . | TGTGCCTCAGGACAGGGGGTCACTGAAGCTTTCTTT | CASGQGVTEAFF
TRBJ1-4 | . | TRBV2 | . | TGTGCCAGCAGCCACCGGGACGGTGAAAAACTGTTTTTT | CASSHRDGEKLFF
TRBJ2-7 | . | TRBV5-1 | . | TGCGCCAGCAGCTCGGACCCCGAAGGCGAGCAGTACTTC | CASSSDPEGEQYF
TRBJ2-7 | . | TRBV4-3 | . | TGCGCCAGCAGCCAGGGACCGGGAGTCTTCTACGAGCAGTACTTC | CASSQGPGVFYEQYF
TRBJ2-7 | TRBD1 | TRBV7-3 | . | TGTGCCAGCAGCAGGGACAGACACTACGAGCAGTACTTC | CASSRDRHYEQYF
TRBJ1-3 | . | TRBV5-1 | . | TGCGCCAGCAGCTTACAGGGCTTAGGAAACACCATATATTTT | CASSLQGLGNTIYF
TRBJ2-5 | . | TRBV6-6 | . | TGTGCCAGCAGTAGTTTGGGACGTACTTTCCAAGAGACCCAGTACTTC | CASSSLGRTFQETQYF
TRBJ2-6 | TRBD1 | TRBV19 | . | TGTGCCAGTAGTGGGAAACGGACAGGGGGCGCGGCTGGGGCCAACGTCCTGACTTTC | CASSGKRTGGAAGANVLTF
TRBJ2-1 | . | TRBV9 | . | TGTGCCAGCAGCGTAGTGGGGACCCAACCGTTCTTC | CASSVVGTQPFF
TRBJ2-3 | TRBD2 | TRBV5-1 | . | TGCGCCAGCAGCTCCGGACTAGCGGGGGGGAGCACAGATACGCAGTATTTT | CASSSGLAGGSTDTQYF
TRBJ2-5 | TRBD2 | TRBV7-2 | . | TGTGCCAGCAGCTTAGGCCGCGGGGGAGGAGGGACCCAGTACTTC | CASSLGRGGGGTQYF
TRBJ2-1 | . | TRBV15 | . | TGTGCCACCAGCAGAGTAGTCCAGGGCTCGAGCTCCTACAATGAGCAGTTCTTC | CATSRVVQGSSSYNEQFF
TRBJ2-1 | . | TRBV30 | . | TGTGCCTGGAGTGTCCAGGACCGTAAGTTCTTC | CAWSVQDRKFF
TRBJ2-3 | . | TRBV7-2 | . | TGTGCCAGCAGCTTAGGTGCCTTCACAGATACGCAGTATTTT | CASSLGAFTDTQYF
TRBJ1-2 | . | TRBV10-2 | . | TGCGCCAGCAGTGAGACAACCTATGACTCTAACTATGGCTACACCTTC | CASSETTYDSNYGYTF
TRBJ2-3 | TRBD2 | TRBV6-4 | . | TGTGCCAGCAGCCTGACTAGCGGGGATAGCACAGATACGCAGTATTTT | CASSLTSGDSTDTQYF
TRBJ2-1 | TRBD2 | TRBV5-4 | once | TGTGCCAGCAGCCTAGGACTAGCGGGGTTCGGGGACAATGAGCAGTTCTTC | CASSLGLAGFGDNEQFF
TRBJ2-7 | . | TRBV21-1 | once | TGTGCCAGCAGCAAGGGGACACTTACGGGCGAGCAGTACTTC | CASSKGTLTGEQYF
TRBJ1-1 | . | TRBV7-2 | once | TGTGCCAGCAGAGGACAGCCGAACACTGAAGCTTTCTTT | CASRGQPNTEAFF
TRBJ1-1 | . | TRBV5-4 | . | TGTGCCAGCAGCCCCCAGGGTATGAACACTGAAGCTTTCTTT | CASSPQGMNTEAFF
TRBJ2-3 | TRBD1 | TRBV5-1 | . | TGCGCCAGCAGCTTGGGGACGACAGGGGCTTCGGATACGCAGTATTTT | CASSLGTTGASDTQYF
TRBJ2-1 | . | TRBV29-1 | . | TGCAGCGTTGAAGCCAGTTACAATGAGCAGTTCTTC | CSVEASYNEQFF